The TCR beta chain described here comes from a study of blood T cell repertoires in COVID-19. Study-level information: Spain, Italy and the United States supplied samples that represented acute and convalescent COVID-19. Nucleic acid was either cDNA or gDNA, and it came from T cells, B-cell-depleted T cells, or PBMCs.

How the authors handled the data: Using reference gene primer amplification, nucleated cell counts were estimated. Profiling relied on immunoSEQ multiplex PCR, and the TCRdb table lists in-frame clones only, not all of them. The V and J calls and clone size were taken over from that table, and D and trimming were inferred from the DNA. The profile covers over 130,000 clones, with 75% to 80% appearing a single time and around 9.5% taken by the ten largest. This clone was seen once. This TCR came from a woman between 50 and 59 years old with active or convalescent COVID-19. The sample was peripheral blood.

The CDR3 loop is CASSLGMGGGSSYNEQFF. Here the CDR3 DNA reads TGCGCCAGCAGCTTGGGAATGGGGGGCGGGAGCTCCTACAATGAGCAGTTCTTC. J is TRBJ2-1 and V is TRBV5-1; D is perhaps TRBD2 (7 bases). In germline, CDR1 is SGHRS, CDR2 YFSETQ. V was shortened by 0 bases and J by 0 bases, with 16 bases between the two germline ends. The CDR3 is 18 residues long. Using reference TRBV5-1 and TRBJ2-1 for the parts outside the CDR3, the full variable domain is KAGVTQTPRYLIKTRGQQVTLSCSPISGHRSVSWYQQTPGQGLQFLFEYFSETQRNKGNFPGRFSGRQFSNSRSEMNVSTLELGDSALYLCASSLGMGGGSSYNEQFFGPGTRLTVL.